This T cell receptor (beta chain) stems from a study of T-cell memory formation after mild COVID-19. Study-level background: The study found TCR clusters largely donor specific.

Researchers used 5'RACE with constant-segment primers to make TCR alpha and TCR beta cDNA libraries that carry sample barcodes and UMIs. MiXCR was run by TCRdb on the 5' RACE reads, yielding one entry per CDR3 protein. The repertoire consists of around 450,000 distinct CDR3 sequences, with 20% to 25% occurring once and the leading ten covering around 8.7%. Points from the study as a whole: Second-wave clones with a day 37 peak had unconfirmed SARS-CoV-2 specificity.

This clonotype was seen more than once but under ten times. Its antigen is as yet unknown. The sequence was collected from an adult woman who had mild COVID-19 (a few samples of this study predate the infection). Cell type and time point are not known. Sequencing was performed on PBMCs or a T cell subset sorted from them (not recorded which).

CDR3 sequence (DNA): TGTGCCAGCAGCCCTAGAGACGGACTAGCGGGTTACAATGAGCAGTTCTTC. Translation: CASSPRDGLAGYNEQFF. This sequence joins TRBV7-3 and TRBJ2-1; 11 nucleotides agree with TRBD2. V lost 5 bases, J lost 4 bases, and 10 bases stayed unmatched. This CDR3 region has 17 residues. CDR1 is SGHTA and CDR2 is FQGTGA in the germline V gene.